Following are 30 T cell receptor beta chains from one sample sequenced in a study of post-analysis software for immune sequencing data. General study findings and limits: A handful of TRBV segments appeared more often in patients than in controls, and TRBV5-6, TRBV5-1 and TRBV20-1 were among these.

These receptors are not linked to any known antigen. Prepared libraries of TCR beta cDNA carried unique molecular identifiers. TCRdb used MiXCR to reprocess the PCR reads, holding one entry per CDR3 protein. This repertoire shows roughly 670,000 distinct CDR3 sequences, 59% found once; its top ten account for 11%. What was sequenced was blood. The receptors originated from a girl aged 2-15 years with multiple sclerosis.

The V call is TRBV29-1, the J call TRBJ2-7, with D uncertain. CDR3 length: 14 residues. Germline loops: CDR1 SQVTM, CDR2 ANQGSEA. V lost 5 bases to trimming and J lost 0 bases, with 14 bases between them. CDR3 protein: CSVPGPIDSYEQYF. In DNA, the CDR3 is TGCAGCGTTCCGGGCCCTATAGACTCCTACGAGCAGTACTTC.

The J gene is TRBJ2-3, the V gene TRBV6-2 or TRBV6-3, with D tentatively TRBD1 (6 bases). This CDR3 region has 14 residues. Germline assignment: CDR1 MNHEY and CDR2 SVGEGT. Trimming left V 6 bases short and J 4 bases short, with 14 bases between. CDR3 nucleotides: TGTGCCAGCAGACGGGACACCATTTCAGATACGCAGTATTTT. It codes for CASRRDTISDTQYF.

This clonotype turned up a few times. This CDR3 reads CASGGQGAGFYGYTF. CDR3 nucleotides: TGTGCCAGCGGCGGACAGGGAGCGGGCTTCTATGGCTACACCTTC. The chain has TRBV7-2 and TRBJ1-2, with 8 bases fitting TRBD1. Germline values: CDR1 SGHTA, CDR2 FQGNSA. Germline trimming cut 8 bases from V and 4 bases from J; bases unmatched to any gene: 12. The CDR3 is 15 amino acids.

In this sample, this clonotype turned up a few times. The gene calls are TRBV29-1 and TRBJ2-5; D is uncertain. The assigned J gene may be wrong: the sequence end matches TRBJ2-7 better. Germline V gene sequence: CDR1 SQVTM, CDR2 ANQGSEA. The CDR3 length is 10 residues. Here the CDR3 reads CSGPTYEQYF. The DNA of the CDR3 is TGCAGCGGCCCAACCTACGAGCAGTACTTC.

Here the CDR3 DNA reads TGTGCCAGCAGTGAATTGGGGACTGAGAACTATGGCTACACCTTC. As protein: CASSELGTENYGYTF. The chain joins TRBV25-1 to TRBJ1-2; D may be TRBD1 (5 bases). The CDR3 is 15 amino acids. CDR1 MGHDK and CDR2 SYGVNS come from the germline V gene. V lost 1 base to trimming and J lost 2 bases, with 11 bases between them.

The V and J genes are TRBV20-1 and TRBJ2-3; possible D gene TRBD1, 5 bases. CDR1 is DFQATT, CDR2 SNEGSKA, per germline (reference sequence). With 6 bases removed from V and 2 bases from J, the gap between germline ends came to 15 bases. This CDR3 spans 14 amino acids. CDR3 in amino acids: CSAEKADITDTQYF. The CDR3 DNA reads TGCAGTGCGGAAAAGGCGGACATCACAGATACGCAGTATTTT.

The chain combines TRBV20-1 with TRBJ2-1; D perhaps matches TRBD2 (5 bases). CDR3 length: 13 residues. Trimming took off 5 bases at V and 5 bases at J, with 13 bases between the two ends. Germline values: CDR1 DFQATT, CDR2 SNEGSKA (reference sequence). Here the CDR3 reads CSARAELNNEQFF. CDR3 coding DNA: TGCAGTGCTCGAGCGGAGCTAAACAATGAGCAGTTCTTC.

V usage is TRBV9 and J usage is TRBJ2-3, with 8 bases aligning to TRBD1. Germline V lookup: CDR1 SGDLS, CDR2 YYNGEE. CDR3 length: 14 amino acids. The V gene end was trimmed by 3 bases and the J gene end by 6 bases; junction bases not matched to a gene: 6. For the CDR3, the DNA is TGTGCCAGCAGCGGCAGGGGGCAAGTCGATACGCAGTATTTT. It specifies CASSGRGQVDTQYF.

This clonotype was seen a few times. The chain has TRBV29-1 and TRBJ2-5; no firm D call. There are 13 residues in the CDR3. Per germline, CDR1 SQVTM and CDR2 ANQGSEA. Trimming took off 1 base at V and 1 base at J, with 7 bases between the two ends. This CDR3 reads CSVEGSSQETQYF. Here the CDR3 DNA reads TGCAGCGTTGAAGGGTCTTCCCAAGAGACCCAGTACTTC.

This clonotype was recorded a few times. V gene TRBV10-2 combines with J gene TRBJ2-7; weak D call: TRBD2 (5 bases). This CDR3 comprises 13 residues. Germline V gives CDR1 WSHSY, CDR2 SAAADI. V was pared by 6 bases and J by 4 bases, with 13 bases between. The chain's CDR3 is CASSVRGRYEQYF. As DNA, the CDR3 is TGCGCCAGCAGCGTCCGGGGTCGGTACGAGCAGTACTTC.

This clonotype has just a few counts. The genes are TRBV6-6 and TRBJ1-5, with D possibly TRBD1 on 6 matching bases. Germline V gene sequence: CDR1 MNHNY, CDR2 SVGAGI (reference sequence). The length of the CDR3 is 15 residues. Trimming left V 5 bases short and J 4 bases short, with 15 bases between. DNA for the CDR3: TGTGCCAGCAGTCCCCCGGGGGCTAGGAATCAGCCCCAGCATTTT. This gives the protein CASSPPGARNQPQHF.

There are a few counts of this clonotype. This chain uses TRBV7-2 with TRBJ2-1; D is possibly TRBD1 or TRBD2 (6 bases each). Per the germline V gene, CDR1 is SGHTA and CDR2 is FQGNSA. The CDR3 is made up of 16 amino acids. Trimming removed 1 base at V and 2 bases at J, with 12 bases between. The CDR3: CASSLEAGGPYNEQFF. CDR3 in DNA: TGTGCCAGCAGCTTAGAGGCCGGGGGCCCCTACAATGAGCAGTTCTTC.

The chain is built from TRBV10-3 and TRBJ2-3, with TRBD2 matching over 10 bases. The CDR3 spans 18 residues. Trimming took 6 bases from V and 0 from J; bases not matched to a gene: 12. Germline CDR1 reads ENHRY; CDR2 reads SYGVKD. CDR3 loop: CAISPPSGGSFSTDTQYF. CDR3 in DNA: TGTGCCATCAGCCCCCCTAGCGGGGGCTCCTTTAGCACAGATACGCAGTATTTT.

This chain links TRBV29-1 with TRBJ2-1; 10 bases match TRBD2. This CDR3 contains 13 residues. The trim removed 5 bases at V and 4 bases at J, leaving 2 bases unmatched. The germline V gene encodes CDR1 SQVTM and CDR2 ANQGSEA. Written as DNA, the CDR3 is TGCAGCGTTAAAGCGGGAGGGTACAATGAGCAGTTCTTC. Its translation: CSVKAGGYNEQFF.

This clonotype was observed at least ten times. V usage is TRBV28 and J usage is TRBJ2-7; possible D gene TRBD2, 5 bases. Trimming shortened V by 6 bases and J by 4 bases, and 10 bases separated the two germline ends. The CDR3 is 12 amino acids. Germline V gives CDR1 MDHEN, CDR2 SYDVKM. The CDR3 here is CASSPPGYEQYF. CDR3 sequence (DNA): TGTGCCAGCAGCCCCCCGGGGTACGAGCAGTACTTC.

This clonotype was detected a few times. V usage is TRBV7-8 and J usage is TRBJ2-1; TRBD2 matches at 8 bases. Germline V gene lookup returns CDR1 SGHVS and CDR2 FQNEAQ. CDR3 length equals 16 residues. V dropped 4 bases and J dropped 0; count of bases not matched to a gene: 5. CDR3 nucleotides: TGTGCCAGCAGCTCGGGGGGGGTCCGCTCCTACAATGAGCAGTTCTTC. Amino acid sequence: CASSSGGVRSYNEQFF.

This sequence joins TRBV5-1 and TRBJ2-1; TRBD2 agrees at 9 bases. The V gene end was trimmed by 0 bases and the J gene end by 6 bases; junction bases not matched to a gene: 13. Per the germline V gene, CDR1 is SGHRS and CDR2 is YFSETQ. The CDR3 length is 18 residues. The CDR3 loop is CASSLEGASGIIVNEQFF. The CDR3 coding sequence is TGCGCCAGCAGCTTGGAAGGGGCTAGCGGGATTATCGTCAATGAGCAGTTCTTC.

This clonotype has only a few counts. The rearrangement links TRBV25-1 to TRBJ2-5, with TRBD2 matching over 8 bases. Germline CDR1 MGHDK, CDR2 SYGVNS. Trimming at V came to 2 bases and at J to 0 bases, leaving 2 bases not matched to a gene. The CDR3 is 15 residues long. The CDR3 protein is CASSERAGDQETQYF. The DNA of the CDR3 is TGTGCCAGCAGTGAACGAGCGGGGGACCAAGAGACCCAGTACTTC. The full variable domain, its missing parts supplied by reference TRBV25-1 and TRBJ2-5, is EADIYQTPRYLVIGTGKKITLECSQTMGHDKMYWYQQDPGMELHLIHYSYGVNSTEKGDLSSESTVSRIRTEHFPLTLESARPSHTSQYLCASSERAGDQETQYFGPGTRLLVL.

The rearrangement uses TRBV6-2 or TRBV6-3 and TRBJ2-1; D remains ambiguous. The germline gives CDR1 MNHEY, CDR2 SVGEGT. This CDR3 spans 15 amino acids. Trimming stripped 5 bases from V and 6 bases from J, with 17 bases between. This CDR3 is CASSLRVQKSNEQFF. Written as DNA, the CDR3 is TGTGCCAGCAGTCTCCGAGTCCAGAAGTCCAATGAGCAGTTCTTC.

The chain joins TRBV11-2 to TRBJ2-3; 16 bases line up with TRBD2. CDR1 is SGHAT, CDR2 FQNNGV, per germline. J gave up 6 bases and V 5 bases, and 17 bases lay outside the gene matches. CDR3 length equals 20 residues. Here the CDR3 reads CASSDVSGTSGGDIRDTQYF. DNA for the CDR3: TGTGCCAGCAGCGACGTATCCGGGACTAGCGGGGGGGACATTCGGGATACGCAGTATTTT.

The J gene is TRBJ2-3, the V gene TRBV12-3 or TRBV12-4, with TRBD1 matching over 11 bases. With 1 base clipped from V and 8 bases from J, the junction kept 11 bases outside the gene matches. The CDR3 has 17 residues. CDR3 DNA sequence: TGTGCCAGCAGTTTAGAAGAGATGGACAGGGGGCCCCCTACGCAGTATTTT. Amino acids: CASSLEEMDRGPPTQYF.

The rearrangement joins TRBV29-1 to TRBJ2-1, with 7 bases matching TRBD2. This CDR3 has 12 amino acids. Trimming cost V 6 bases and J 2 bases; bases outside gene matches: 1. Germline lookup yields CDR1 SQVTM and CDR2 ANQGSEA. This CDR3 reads CSVGGPYNEQFF. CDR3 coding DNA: TGCAGCGTGGGAGGGCCCTACAATGAGCAGTTCTTC.

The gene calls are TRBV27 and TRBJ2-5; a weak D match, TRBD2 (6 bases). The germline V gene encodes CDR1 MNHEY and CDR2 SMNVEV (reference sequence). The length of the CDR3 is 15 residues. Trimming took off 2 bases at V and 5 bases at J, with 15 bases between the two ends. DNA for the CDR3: TGTGCCAGCAGTTTAAGGGGCAGCCGGGGGGAGACCCAGTACTTC. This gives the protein CASSLRGSRGETQYF.

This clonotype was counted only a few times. This chain's CDR3 is CASSLTGTSYGYTF. As DNA, the CDR3 is TGTGCCAGCAGCTTGACAGGTACTAGCTATGGCTACACCTTC. The chain joins TRBV5-5 to TRBJ1-2, with D perhaps matching TRBD1 (5 bases). The germline V and J ends were trimmed by 1 base and 4 bases, with 11 bases remaining between them. This CDR3 has 14 residues. CDR1 and CDR2 from the germline V gene are SGHKS and YYEKEE (reference sequence).

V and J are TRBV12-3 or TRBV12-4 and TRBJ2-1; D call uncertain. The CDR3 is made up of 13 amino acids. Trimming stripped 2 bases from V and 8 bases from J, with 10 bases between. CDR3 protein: CASSLQHLDEQFF. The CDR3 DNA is TGTGCCAGCAGTTTACAGCACTTGGATGAGCAGTTCTTC.

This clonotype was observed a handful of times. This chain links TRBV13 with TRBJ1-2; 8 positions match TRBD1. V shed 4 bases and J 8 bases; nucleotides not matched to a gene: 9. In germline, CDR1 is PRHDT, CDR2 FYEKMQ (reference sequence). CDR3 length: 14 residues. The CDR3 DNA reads TGTGCCAGCAGCTCCTACAGGGGGACCTTCGGCTACACCTTC. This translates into CASSSYRGTFGYTF.

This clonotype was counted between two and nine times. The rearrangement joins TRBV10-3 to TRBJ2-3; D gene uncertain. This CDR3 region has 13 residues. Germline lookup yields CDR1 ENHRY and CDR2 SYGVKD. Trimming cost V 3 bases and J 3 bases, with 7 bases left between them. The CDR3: CAISESDTDTQYF. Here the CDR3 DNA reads TGTGCCATCAGTGAATCGGATACAGATACGCAGTATTTT.

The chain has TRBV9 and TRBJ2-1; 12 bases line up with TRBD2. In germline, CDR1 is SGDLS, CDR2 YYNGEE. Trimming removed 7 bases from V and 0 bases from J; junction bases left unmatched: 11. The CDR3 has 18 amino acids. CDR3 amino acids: CASGRTSGTWSSYNEQFF. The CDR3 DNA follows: TGTGCCAGCGGTAGGACTAGCGGGACCTGGAGCTCCTACAATGAGCAGTTCTTC.

CDR3 sequence (DNA): TGTGCCAGCAGCTTAGTGGCCGGGGGGGTCACAGATACGCAGTATTTT. This translates into CASSLVAGGVTDTQYF. This chain joins TRBV7-2 and TRBJ2-3, with 8 nucleotides matching TRBD2. Looked up from germline, CDR1 is SGHTA and CDR2 is FQGNSA. CDR3 length equals 16 residues. V trimming: 1 base; J trimming: 2 bases; junction bases outside the gene matches: 5.

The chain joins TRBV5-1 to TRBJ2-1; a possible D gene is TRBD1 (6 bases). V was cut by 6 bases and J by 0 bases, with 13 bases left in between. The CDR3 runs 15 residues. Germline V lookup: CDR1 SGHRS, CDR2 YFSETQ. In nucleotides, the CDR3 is TGCGCCAGCATGGCGCAGGGGCCCTCCTACAATGAGCAGTTCTTC. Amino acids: CASMAQGPSYNEQFF.